The 23 T cell receptor beta chains presented below share a single source sample, sequenced in a study of CD4 T cells in relation to SARS-CoV-2 and coronaviruses. Unexposed donor CD4+ T cells date from about 2011-2018, before the COVID-19 pandemic. The assay was immunoSEQ multiplex PCR, and TCRdb's table has in-frame clones only and misses some. The sample has some 70,000 clones; approximately 95% are singletons. Sequencing was carried out using naive CD4+ T cells from PBMCs. As to subset: naive CD4+ T cells isolated by negative enrichment. The receptors here all came from a human donor in good health.

The J gene is TRBJ2-1, the V gene TRBV7-3, with TRBD2 as a possible D gene (7 bases). CDR1 and CDR2 (germline): SGHTA, FQGTGA. With 5 bases removed from V and 15 bases from J, the gap between germline ends came to 29 bases. This CDR3 comprises 16 residues. The CDR3 loop is CASSPQGRGTSGPWFF. In nucleotides, the CDR3 is TGTGCCAGCAGCCCTCAGGGGCGGGGGACGTCCGGGCCTTGGTTCTTC.

The chain has TRBV7-2 and TRBJ2-3; tentative D call: TRBD2 (6 bases). This CDR3 contains 14 residues. Germline V gives CDR1 SGHTA, CDR2 FQGNSA. V was clipped by 5 bases and J by 2 bases, with 11 bases between them. Here the CDR3 DNA reads TGTGCCAGCAGCGCCGGACTAACCACAGATACGCAGTATTTT. It codes for CASSAGLTTDTQYF.

This chain joins TRBV7-2 and TRBJ2-2; D possibly corresponds to TRBD1 (5 bases). With 4 bases removed from V and 2 bases from J, the gap between germline ends came to 11 bases. Germline V CDR1 and CDR2: SGHTA, FQGNSA. The CDR3 contains 15 residues. The CDR3 DNA reads as TGTGCCAGCAGCTCCAAAAGGGGCAACACCGGGGAGCTGTTTTTT. Translation: CASSSKRGNTGELFF.

V and J are TRBV30 and TRBJ2-1, with a weak D call TRBD2 (5 bases). Trimming took 2 bases from V and 1 from J, leaving 12 bases between them. The CDR3 covers 15 residues. Germline values: CDR1 GTSNPN, CDR2 SVGIG (reference sequence). This chain's CDR3 is CAWSRATGSYNEQFF. In DNA, the CDR3 is TGTGCCTGGAGTCGGGCCACGGGGTCCTACAATGAGCAGTTCTTC.

V is TRBV5-5 and J is TRBJ1-2; no firm D call. Trimming shortened V by 4 bases and J by 2 bases, and 9 bases separated the two germline ends. The CDR3 totals 13 residues. Germline loops: CDR1 SGHKS, CDR2 YYEKEE (reference sequence). CDR3 region: CASSPASNYGYTF. CDR3 coding DNA: TGTGCCAGCAGCCCCGCATCGAACTATGGCTACACCTTC.

J is TRBJ2-7 and V is TRBV7-2; D gene uncertain. The CDR3 contains 13 residues. Germline V gene sequence: CDR1 SGHTA, CDR2 FQGNSA. With 0 bases removed from V and 1 base from J, the gap between germline ends came to 4 bases. CDR3 coding DNA: TGTGCCAGCAGCTTAGCGGGGTCCTACGAGCAGTACTTC. Protein: CASSLAGSYEQYF.

This chain links TRBV5-4 with TRBJ2-2; 8 bases match TRBD1. The germline V gene has CDR1 SGHNT and CDR2 YYREEE (reference sequence). The V segment lost 4 bases and the J segment 7 bases; nucleotides outside the gene matches: 9. The length of the CDR3 is 15 residues. CDR3 in DNA: TGTGCCAGCAGCGACGGACAGGGCGTAGGCGGGGAGCTGTTTTTT. This translates into CASSDGQGVGGELFF.

The chain couples TRBV3-1 (or the pseudogene TRBV3-2) to TRBJ2-7, with TRBD1 matching over 10 bases. Germline V gene lookup returns CDR1 LGHDT and CDR2 YNNKEL (reference sequence). The CDR3 is made up of 15 amino acids. V lost 1 base to trimming and J lost 3 bases; unmatched junction nucleotides: 3. Written as DNA, the CDR3 is TGTGCCAGCAGCCAAGGGGACAGGGGTTTCTACGAGCAGTACTTC. It is translated as CASSQGDRGFYEQYF.

The chain couples TRBV10-3 to TRBJ2-2, with a weak D call TRBD2 (6 bases). The germline V gene encodes CDR1 ENHRY and CDR2 SYGVKD. The CDR3 totals 18 residues. V was shortened by 3 bases and J by 0 bases, with 17 bases between the two germline ends. The CDR3 nucleotides read TGTGCCATCAGTGATCCGGGACTCCGCCACCCGAACACCGGGGAGCTGTTTTTT. This sequence encodes CAISDPGLRHPNTGELFF.

This clone was counted a few times. The V gene is TRBV5-1, the J gene TRBJ2-7; D perhaps matches TRBD2 (5 bases). The germline V and J ends were trimmed by 4 bases and 2 bases, with 16 bases remaining between them. The CDR3 spans 15 residues. Germline loops: CDR1 SGHRS, CDR2 YFSETQ. CDR3 DNA: TGCGCCAGCAGCCGGGATGGGCTCCGAGCCTACGAGCAGTACTTC. This encodes CASSRDGLRAYEQYF.

DNA for the CDR3: TGTGCCAGCAGCCAGGCGGGAGCGGTCAGCACAGATACGCAGTATTTT. Amino acid sequence: CASSQAGAVSTDTQYF. V usage is TRBV13 and J usage is TRBJ2-3; the match to TRBD2 covers 7 bases. The CDR3 extends over 16 amino acids. The V segment lost 5 bases and the J segment 0 bases; nucleotides outside the gene matches: 8. Germline values: CDR1 PRHDT, CDR2 FYEKMQ (reference sequence).

J is TRBJ2-3 and V is TRBV7-9, with a weak D call TRBD2 (7 bases). Deletions cut 8 bases from V and 4 bases from J, with 10 bases between. The CDR3 is 12 residues long. Germline CDR1 is SEHNR and CDR2 is FQNEAQ (reference sequence). CDR3 region: CASEGGADTQYF. The CDR3 DNA is TGTGCCAGCGAGGGGGGGGCAGATACGCAGTATTTT.

The chain joins TRBV3-1 (or the pseudogene TRBV3-2) to TRBJ2-7; D not resolved. The germline V and J ends were trimmed by 4 bases and 3 bases, with 13 bases remaining between them. Germline V CDR1 and CDR2: LGHDT, YNNKEL (reference sequence). The CDR3 is 14 amino acids. The CDR3 loop reads CASSPIPKSYEQYF. CDR3 nucleotides: TGTGCCAGCAGCCCCATCCCCAAGAGCTACGAGCAGTACTTC.

This chain joins TRBV30 and TRBJ1-5; D not certain. Germline V gene lookup returns CDR1 GTSNPN and CDR2 SVGIG (reference sequence). Trimming stripped 3 bases from V and 6 bases from J, with 15 bases between. The CDR3 has 14 residues. CDR3 in amino acids: CAWSPSSPGQPQHF. CDR3 coding DNA: TGTGCCTGGAGCCCTAGTAGCCCGGGTCAGCCCCAGCATTTT.

The chain is built from TRBV28 and TRBJ2-1, with D possibly being TRBD1 (5 bases). CDR3 length equals 13 residues. The V and J ends lost 6 bases and 7 bases respectively, with 13 bases between them. The germline gives CDR1 MDHEN, CDR2 SYDVKM. In DNA, the CDR3 is TGTGCCAGCAGACTTGGGGCAATAAATGAGCAGTTCTTC. It codes for CASRLGAINEQFF.

CDR3 sequence reads: CSASPGGSDTEAFF. CDR3 sequence (DNA): TGCAGTGCTAGTCCGGGGGGGTCTGACACTGAAGCTTTCTTT. The chain is built from TRBV20-1 and TRBJ1-1; perhaps TRBD1 as D (5 bases). The V gene lost 3 bases and the J gene lost 3 bases, with 14 bases spanning the gap. The CDR3 consists of 14 residues. Germline V lookup: CDR1 DFQATT, CDR2 SNEGSKA (reference sequence).

This chain links TRBV10-3 with TRBJ2-2; 7 bases align to TRBD2. Germline loops: CDR1 ENHRY, CDR2 SYGVKD. The CDR3 runs 13 residues. Unmatched junction bases numbered 1, after V lost 4 bases and J lost 5 bases. The CDR3 region is CAISGGGTGELFF. Written as DNA, the CDR3 is TGTGCCATCAGTGGGGGGGGAACCGGGGAGCTGTTTTTT.

The chain recombines TRBV6-5 with TRBJ2-7; possible D gene TRBD2, 6 bases. Germline CDR1 and CDR2: MNHEY and SVGAGI. The V and J ends lost 7 bases and 4 bases respectively, with 14 bases between them. The CDR3 consists of 13 residues. CDR3 DNA sequence: TGTGCCAGCATCCGCCGGGAGACTTACGAGCAGTACTTC. Amino acid sequence: CASIRRETYEQYF.

In nucleotides, the CDR3 is TGTGCCAGCAGTTCAAGCGGGAGGGCCGGTCACGAGCAGTACTTC. Its translation: CASSSSGRAGHEQYF. This sequence joins TRBV27 and TRBJ2-7, with 10 positions matching TRBD2. The germline CDR1 and CDR2 sequences are MNHEY and SMNVEV (reference sequence). This CDR3 is built from 15 residues. V shed 4 bases and J 5 bases; nucleotides not matched to a gene: 8.

V usage is TRBV24-1 and J usage is TRBJ2-7, with 9 nucleotides matching TRBD1. Trimming removed 3 bases from V and 2 bases from J; junction bases left unmatched: 4. Germline lookup yields CDR1 KGHDR and CDR2 SFDVKD. This CDR3 contains 15 residues. In DNA, the CDR3 is TGTGCCACCAGTGATACCGGGACAGGGACCTACGAGCAGTACTTC. Translation gives CATSDTGTGTYEQYF.

The chain is built from TRBV3-1 (or the pseudogene TRBV3-2) and TRBJ2-7; the match to TRBD2 covers 12 bases. Germline CDR1 and CDR2: LGHDT and YNNKEL (reference sequence). The CDR3 extends over 16 amino acids. V was clipped by 4 bases and J by 0 bases; unmatched bases: 4. CDR3 sequence reads: CASSLRTSGDSYEQYF. CDR3 in DNA: TGTGCCAGCAGCCTTAGGACTAGCGGGGACTCCTACGAGCAGTACTTC.

The rearrangement joins TRBV11-2 to TRBJ2-1; D not certain. V lost 3 bases, J lost 7 bases, and 7 bases lay in between. The CDR3 loop spans 12 amino acids. Germline V lookup: CDR1 SGHAT, CDR2 FQNNGV. The CDR3 DNA follows: TGTGCCAGCAGCTTTCAGGTGAATGAGCAGTTCTTC. Translating it yields CASSFQVNEQFF.

The chain has TRBV11-2 and TRBJ2-1; TRBD1 agrees at 7 bases. The length of the CDR3 is 16 residues. V lost 4 bases, J lost 2 bases, and 8 bases stayed unmatched. The germline V gene has CDR1 SGHAT and CDR2 FQNNGV. For the CDR3, the DNA is TGTGCCAGCAGCTGGGGGACAGCCCTTACCTACAATGAGCAGTTCTTC. Translation gives CASSWGTALTYNEQFF.